The 20 T cell receptor beta chains below all came from one sample that was sequenced in a study of early T cells in non-severe SARS-CoV-2 infection. Each CDR3 protein is one row after TCRdb ran MiXCR on the 5' RACE reads. The top ten hold 2.5% to 3% of the sample, which has 60,000 or so distinct CDR3 sequences, over 9.5% seen once. Sample: whole blood. The receptors come from an adult who was a healthcare worker with PCR-confirmed SARS-CoV-2 infection or an uninfected control (not recorded which).

The V and J genes are TRBV12-3 or TRBV12-4 and TRBJ1-2; no firm D call. The length of the CDR3 is 16 residues. V lost 0 bases and J 4 bases, leaving 15 bases between the germline ends. CDR3: CASSLARHSKGYGYTF. In DNA, the CDR3 is TGTGCCAGCAGTTTAGCCCGACATTCGAAGGGCTATGGCTACACCTTC.

This clonotype was seen repeatedly, ten times or more. The V call is TRBV5-4, the J call TRBJ2-7; the match to TRBD2 covers 12 bases. The ends lost 4 bases at V and 3 bases at J; junction bases unmatched: 2. Germline loops: CDR1 SGHNT, CDR2 YYREEE (reference sequence). The CDR3 contains 14 residues. CDR3 sequence (DNA): TGTGCCAGCAGCCTAGCGGGAGGGGGCTACGAGCAGTACTTC. It is translated as CASSLAGGGYEQYF.

This clonotype was observed a handful of times. As DNA, the CDR3 is TGCAGTGCTAGAGCTCCTGGATCCCGGGACAGGGGGAACGAGCAGTACTTC. Translated, it gives CSARAPGSRDRGNEQYF. This chain links TRBV20-1 with TRBJ2-7; 11 bases line up with TRBD1. The CDR3 has 17 amino acids. The trim removed 1 base at V and 5 bases at J, leaving 13 bases unmatched. Germline loops: CDR1 DFQATT, CDR2 SNEGSKA (reference sequence).

Ten or more counts support this clonotype. The chain joins TRBV28 to TRBJ1-1; D may be TRBD1 (6 bases). Between the trimmed V and J ends, which lost 7 bases and 5 bases, there was a span of 14 bases. The CDR3 has 13 residues. CDR1 and CDR2 (germline): MDHEN, SYDVKM. CDR3 loop: CASTGRGGTEAFF. The CDR3 coding sequence is TGTGCCAGCACCGGGAGGGGGGGTACTGAAGCTTTCTTT. Together with reference TRBV28 and TRBJ1-1, the CDR3 gives the full variable domain: DVKVTQSSRYLVKRTGEKVFLECVQDMDHENMFWYRQDPGLGLRLIYFSYDVKMKEKGDIPEGYSVSREKKERFSLILESASTNQTSMYLCASTGRGGTEAFFGQGTRLTVV.

The CDR3 DNA is TGTGCCAGCAGCCCAGGACTAGCGGATTACAATGAGCAGTTCTTC. Translated, it gives CASSPGLADYNEQFF. V and J are TRBV7-6 and TRBJ2-1; 10 bases fit TRBD2. The length of the CDR3 is 15 residues. The V gene end was trimmed by 5 bases and the J gene end by 4 bases; junction bases not matched to a gene: 5. CDR1 is SGHVS, CDR2 FNYEAQ, per germline.

This chain links TRBV13 with TRBJ2-1; D is perhaps TRBD2 (5 bases). The CDR3 covers 15 residues. The ends were cut back, 5 bases at V and 5 bases at J, with 16 bases in the middle. Per germline, CDR1 PRHDT and CDR2 FYEKMQ (reference sequence). DNA of the CDR3: TGTGCCAGCAGCATCCGGACTCCCAGAAACAATGAGCAGTTCTTC. Translating gives CASSIRTPRNNEQFF.

This clonotype has at least ten counts. This chain links TRBV6-5 with TRBJ2-3; possible D gene TRBD2, 6 bases. CDR3 length: 14 residues. The germline gives CDR1 MNHEY, CDR2 SVGAGI. Trimming cost V 6 bases and J 1 base, with 11 bases left between them. The CDR3 spells CASRRPGGTDTQYF. For the CDR3, the DNA is TGTGCCAGCAGGCGGCCGGGGGGCACAGATACGCAGTATTTT.

This clonotype has at least ten counts. The chain combines TRBV10-1 with TRBJ2-1, with 8 bases that match TRBD1. J gave up 4 bases and V 5 bases, and 7 bases lay outside the gene matches. From germline, CDR1 is WNHNN and CDR2 SYGVQD (reference sequence). CDR3 length: 15 residues. The CDR3 reads CASSPDRGDYNEQFF. Written as DNA, the CDR3 is TGCGCCAGCAGTCCAGACAGGGGAGATTACAATGAGCAGTTCTTC.

This clonotype was seen ten or more times. V is TRBV29-1 and J is TRBJ2-3, with D unclear. The CDR3 contains 12 residues. V was cut by 4 bases and J by 3 bases, with 8 bases left in between. Germline V gives CDR1 SQVTM, CDR2 ANQGSEA. The CDR3 spells CSVGDLTDTQYF. CDR3 nucleotide sequence: TGCAGCGTTGGGGATTTGACAGATACGCAGTATTTT.

There are many counts of this clonotype. This chain uses TRBV18 with TRBJ2-3; 9 positions match TRBD2. This CDR3 has 16 residues. Germline trimming cut 2 bases from V and 0 bases from J; bases unmatched to any gene: 3. CDR1 and CDR2 from the germline V gene are KGHSH and LQKENI. The CDR3 DNA follows: TGTGCCAGCTCACCATTAGCGGGGGCGAGCACAGATACGCAGTATTTT. Its translation: CASSPLAGASTDTQYF. The full variable domain, its missing parts supplied by reference TRBV18 and TRBJ2-3, is NAGVMQNPRHLVRRRGQEARLRCSPMKGHSHVYWYRQLPEEGLKFMVYLQKENIIDESGMPKERFSAEFPKEGPSILRIQQVVRGDSAAYFCASSPLAGASTDTQYFGPGTRLTVL.

The chain couples TRBV5-6 to TRBJ2-5; D may correspond to TRBD1 or TRBD2 (5 bases each). CDR1 is SGHDT and CDR2 is YYEEEE in the germline V gene. CDR3 length equals 14 residues. Trimming took off 2 bases at V and 5 bases at J, with 13 bases between the two ends. The CDR3, as DNA: TGTGCCAGCAGCTTTATTGGGGGTCCGGAGACCCAGTACTTC. Translating gives CASSFIGGPETQYF.

The rearrangement uses TRBV3-1 and TRBJ1-3, with D maybe TRBD1 (6 bases). Looked up from germline, CDR1 is LGHDT and CDR2 is YNNKEL (reference sequence). The CDR3 extends over 13 amino acids. V shed 4 bases and J shed 7 bases, with 11 bases lying between them. The DNA for the CDR3 is TGTGCCAGCAGCCCACGAGGGGGGAACACCATATATTTT. Protein sequence: CASSPRGGNTIYF.

J is TRBJ2-1 and V is TRBV29-1, with D possibly being TRBD2 (5 bases). This CDR3 has 10 residues. Germline CDR1 reads SQVTM; CDR2 reads ANQGSEA. The germline V and J ends were trimmed by 6 bases and 9 bases, with 9 bases remaining between them. The DNA of the CDR3 is TGCAGCGTGGAACTAGGTGAGCAGTTCTTC. Translation gives CSVELGEQFF.

This clonotype was picked up many times. The chain is built from TRBV11-2 and TRBJ1-2, with a possible D match to TRBD1 (5 bases). The CDR3 covers 13 residues. Trimming pared 0 bases from V and 8 bases from J, leaving 10 bases between. Germline CDR1 and CDR2: SGHAT and FQNNGV. CDR3 protein: CASSLDRADGYTF. DNA for the CDR3: TGTGCCAGCAGCTTAGACAGGGCAGACGGCTACACCTTC.

This clonotype was found a few times. The chain joins TRBV19 to TRBJ2-1, with TRBD2 matching over 9 bases. This CDR3 is 15 amino acids long. Losses at the gene ends were 1 base for V and 9 bases for J; bases not matched to a gene: 7. Germline CDR1 and CDR2: LNHDA and SQIVND (reference sequence). In DNA, the CDR3 is TGTGCCAGTAGTATAGCCGCCGGGACTAGCATTGAGCAGTTCTTC. Its translation is CASSIAAGTSIEQFF.

Comment on this clonotype: Given a much more abundant clone one base away, this may be a read error. The chain links TRBV18 to TRBJ1-2, with a tentative D call TRBD1 (5 bases). Trimming removed 3 bases at V and 4 bases at J, with 15 bases between. The CDR3 extends over 15 amino acids. Looked up from germline, CDR1 is KGHSH and CDR2 is LQKENI. The chain's CDR3 is CASSPLWDASYGYTF. DNA for the CDR3: TGTGCCAGCTCACCTCTTTGGGACGCCAGCTATGGCTACACCTTC.

The chain employs TRBV29-1 and TRBJ2-5; TRBD1 or TRBD2 may be the D gene (7 bases each). V dropped 6 bases and J dropped 4 bases, with 12 bases sitting between them. CDR1 SQVTM and CDR2 ANQGSEA come from the germline V gene. This CDR3 is 12 amino acids long. The CDR3 nucleotides read TGCAGCGTCTGGGAGGGGGCAGAGACCCAGTACTTC. Translated: CSVWEGAETQYF.

This clonotype was counted a few times. This chain joins TRBV2 and TRBJ1-4; 7 bases agree with TRBD1. The junction had 3 bases not matched to a gene; V was cut back by 7 bases and J by 7 bases. This CDR3 spans 12 amino acids. Germline-derived CDR1 and CDR2 are SNHLY and FYNNEI. The CDR3 loop reads CASKGALEKLFF. The CDR3 nucleotides read TGTGCCAGCAAGGGGGCGCTTGAAAAACTGTTTTTT.

This clonotype was recorded at least ten times. This chain links TRBV19 with TRBJ1-1; maybe TRBD1 (5 bases). There are 14 residues in the CDR3. The V end lost 6 bases, the J end lost 3 bases, and 14 bases lay between the germline ends. The germline V gene has CDR1 LNHDA and CDR2 SQIVND (reference sequence). The chain's CDR3 is CASRGFGGDTEAFF. The CDR3 DNA follows: TGTGCCAGTAGGGGATTCGGAGGGGACACTGAAGCTTTCTTT. Supplemented by reference TRBV19 and TRBJ1-1, the full variable domain reads DGGITQSPKYLFRKEGQNVTLSCEQNLNHDAMYWYRQDPGQGLRLIYYSQIVNDFQKGDIAEGYSVSREKKESFPLTVTSAQKNPTAFYLCASRGFGGDTEAFFGQGTRLTVV.

The sample holds many counts of this clonotype. V gene TRBV11-1 combines with J gene TRBJ2-7; 8 bases are a match to TRBD2. V lost 3 bases, J lost 4 bases, and 5 bases stayed unmatched. The CDR3 contains 14 residues. Germline V lookup: CDR1 SGHAT, CDR2 FQDESV (reference sequence). This CDR3 reads CASSFTSGGYEQYF. In DNA form, the CDR3 reads TGTGCCAGCAGCTTCACCAGCGGGGGTTACGAGCAGTACTTC.